This T cell receptor beta chain was retrieved from a study of T cells of healthy individuals. CDR3 length equals 14 residues. V lost 4 bases, J lost 4 bases, and 16 bases lay in between. Looked up from germline, CDR1 is SQVTM and CDR2 is ANQGSEA. This clonotype showed up many times. TCRdb re-analysed the 5' RACE reads in MiXCR, keeping a single row per CDR3 protein. The sample includes over 95,000 distinct CDR3 sequences, roughly 18% of them seen just once. V gene TRBV29-1 combines with J gene TRBJ2-5; maybe TRBD2 (5 bases). The TCR sequence derives from a human donor in good health. The CDR3, as DNA: TGCAGCGTTGTCCGGGGAGCTCTTAGAGAGACCCAGTACTTC. Translating gives CSVVRGALRETQYF.